The sequence of this T cell receptor beta chain was determined in a study of cytomegalovirus exposure and HLA in healthy donors. Study observations and caveats: In the 130 or so validation repertoires, about 94% of cluster scores exceeded 0, per a later analysis. According to the study, roughly 160 TCR beta chains were cytomegalovirus-associated. TCR sequences were mostly rare, though some public TCRs occurred in many donors.

Measured with immunoSEQ multiplex PCR; TCRdb has only the in-frame clones, and not every one. The repertoire includes tens of thousands of clones, about 94% of them detected once, and roughly 3.2% sits in the top ten. As for this clone: Its target is unknown.

V gave up 4 bases and J gave up 2 bases, with 15 bases separating them. Looked up from germline, CDR1 is KGHSY and CDR2 is FQNENV. There are 15 residues in the CDR3. The sequence came from a woman aged 18-29 years in good health and CMV-seropositive. The sequenced sample consisted of PBMCs. The rearrangement uses TRBV16 and TRBJ2-7; D possibly corresponds to TRBD2 (6 bases). In nucleotides, the CDR3 is TGTGCCAGCAGCCCACCCGCGCGGACTACCTACGAGCAGTACTTC. Translation: CASSPPARTTYEQYF.